Listed below are T cell receptor beta chains from one sample, sequenced in a study of T-cell reconstitution after alpha-beta-depleted transplantation in children. MiXCR, run by TCRdb on the PCR reads, gives a single entry per CDR3 protein. Altogether about 400,000 distinct CDR3 sequences are present, approximately 20% being singletons, with the ten largest covering around 4%. Sequences were derived from PBMCs from the stem cell graft donor, sampled from the stem cell graft. Receptors originate from a human donor who donated a stem cell graft to a child with acute myeloid leukemia. Each CDR3 is given without its conserved first and last residue. Rows give clone size only sometimes, using once, few, many, or a class for an expanded clone.

>-|TRBV12-3/TRBV12-4|TRBJ2-1
ASRGTSIAELDEQF
>-|TRBV2|TRBJ2-4
ASMVDRGGDIQY
>many|TRBV7-2|TRBJ1-1
ASSLAATQVGEAF
>-|TRBV12-3/TRBV12-4|TRBJ2-5
ASSLRTSGRGEETQY
>few|TRBV5-1|TRBJ2-7
ASSWDRAYEQY
>once|TRBV12-3/TRBV12-4|TRBJ2-7
ASSSPLSGQGDGYEQY
>-|TRBV7-6|TRBJ2-2
ASSLALRGIGTGELF
>-|TRBV6-5|TRBJ2-3
ASSYLGSTDTQY
>few|TRBV7-2|TRBJ2-1
ASSLVPAGNDNEQF
>-|TRBV5-1|TRBJ1-1
ASSAQGAAMNTEAF
>many|TRBV19|TRBJ1-1
ASRGEVTEAF
>many|TRBV12-3/TRBV12-4|TRBJ1-5
ASSPTGRNQPQH
>-|TRBV10-3|TRBJ2-1
AISDHLDDNEQF
>few|TRBV9|TRBJ2-1
ASSPTDYFNEQF
>-|TRBV12-3/TRBV12-4|TRBJ1-3
ASSLSSSAGNTIY
>many|TRBV5-1|TRBJ2-1
ASSLISSGLYNEQF
>-|TRBV10-2|TRBJ2-3
ATRLAELTDTQY
>few|TRBV28|TRBJ2-3
ASRGLAGIIDTQY
>-|TRBV5-6|TRBJ2-2
ASSPEPSWELF
>-|TRBV27|TRBJ2-4
ASRDSAPSGIQY
>-|TRBV15|TRBJ1-3
ATSRGDGTYSGNTIY
>-|TRBV20-1|TRBJ2-2
SATTPSGRNTGELF
>-|TRBV15|TRBJ2-5
ATRQALQETQY
>-|TRBV21-1|TRBJ2-2
ASSRSRGEGVGSVPGELF
>few|TRBV24-1|TRBJ2-7
ATSTARASYEQY
>few|TRBV5-1|TRBJ2-7
ASSLSRTGDEQY
>-|TRBV10-3|TRBJ2-3
AISEPRQVKDTQY
>few|TRBV12-3/TRBV12-4|TRBJ2-7
ASTPGFGGGRSYEQY
>-|TRBV20-1|TRBJ2-7
SARTHYEQY
>many|TRBV5-1|TRBJ2-7
ASSLESSGRREQY
>-|TRBV6-4|TRBJ2-2
ASSEGGGDGTGELF
>-|TRBV11-3|TRBJ2-7
ASSSPRENEQY
>many|TRBV29-1|TRBJ2-1
SVEEEGVAQF
>many|TRBV7-2|TRBJ1-5
ASSLGTENQPQH
>-|TRBV28|TRBJ2-7
ASSLLARRPYEQY
>medium-sized|TRBV6-5|TRBJ2-5
ASSPWSGRQETQY
>few|TRBV20-1|TRBJ1-1
SARAGFDTEAF
>many|TRBV20-1|TRBJ1-5
SASRGDGNQPQH
>few|TRBV20-1|TRBJ2-2
SADAGTTNTGELF
>-|TRBV24-1|TRBJ1-1
ATSDVGEAF
>-|TRBV12-3/TRBV12-4|TRBJ1-2
ASSSHQANGYT
>once|TRBV5-1|TRBJ2-5
ASSSRGGAKTQY
>-|TRBV12-3/TRBV12-4|TRBJ2-7
ASRGVTGGPGEQY
>few|TRBV5-1|TRBJ2-1
ASSVQGSDSYNEQF
>few|TRBV29-1|TRBJ2-1
SVDPDTGEQF
>-|TRBV12-3/TRBV12-4|TRBJ1-2
ASRGADANYGYT
>many|TRBV27|TRBJ1-1
ASSNRGPWNTEAF